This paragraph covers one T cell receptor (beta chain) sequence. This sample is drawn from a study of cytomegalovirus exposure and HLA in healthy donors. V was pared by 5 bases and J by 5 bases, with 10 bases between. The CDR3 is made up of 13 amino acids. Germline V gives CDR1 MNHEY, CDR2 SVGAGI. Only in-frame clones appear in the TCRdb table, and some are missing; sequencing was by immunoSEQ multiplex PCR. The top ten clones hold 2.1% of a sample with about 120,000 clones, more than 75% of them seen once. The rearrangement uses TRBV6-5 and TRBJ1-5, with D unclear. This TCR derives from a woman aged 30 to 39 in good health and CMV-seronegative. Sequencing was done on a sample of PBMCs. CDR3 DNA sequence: TGTGCCAGCAGTCTTACATACCATCAGCCCCAGCATTTT. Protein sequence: CASSLTYHQPQHF.